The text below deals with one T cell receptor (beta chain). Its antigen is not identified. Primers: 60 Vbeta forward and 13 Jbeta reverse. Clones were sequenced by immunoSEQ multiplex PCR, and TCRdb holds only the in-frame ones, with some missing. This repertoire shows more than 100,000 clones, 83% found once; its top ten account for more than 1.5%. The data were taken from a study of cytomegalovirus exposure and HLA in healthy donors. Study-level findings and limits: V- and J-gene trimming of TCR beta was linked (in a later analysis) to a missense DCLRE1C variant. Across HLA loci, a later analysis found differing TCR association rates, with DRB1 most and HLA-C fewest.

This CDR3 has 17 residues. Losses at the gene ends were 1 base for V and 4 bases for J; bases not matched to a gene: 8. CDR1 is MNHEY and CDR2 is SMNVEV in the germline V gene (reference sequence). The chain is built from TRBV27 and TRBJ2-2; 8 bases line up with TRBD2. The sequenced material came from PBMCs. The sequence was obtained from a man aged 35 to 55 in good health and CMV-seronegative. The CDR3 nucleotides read TGTGCCAGCAGTTTATATCGGGGGGGGTACTTCACCGGGGAGCTGTTTTTT. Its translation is CASSLYRGGYFTGELFF.